A single sample is the source of the 11 T cell receptor beta chains below, sequenced in a study of T cells in Graves' hyperthyroidism and ophthalmopathy (dated by TCRdb to between 2018 and 2020). The method was multiplex PCR. Sequencer: Illumina HiSeq 2000. The TCR beta CDR3 regions were amplified from RNA transcripts. The TCR CDR3 was subjected to a first round of RT-PCR using the HTBI primer set and the Qiagen OneStep RT-PCR kit. TCRdb handled the public reads itself, with Q25 trimming in fastp and clone calling in MiXCR, and kept productive beta chains. Every distinct CDR3 protein forms one entry, paired with its most common genes and DNA. The sample table records hundreds of thousands of distinct CDR3 sequences; about 16% of these occur just once. Clones ranked in the top ten supply 3% to 4.5% of the sample. The sample consisted of blood. These receptors were taken from a woman under 40 with Graves' hyperthyroidism.

The chain couples TRBV6-1 to TRBJ1-1; D is perhaps TRBD1 (5 bases). There are 14 residues in the CDR3. V lost 6 bases, J lost 1 base, and 12 bases lay in between. Per the germline V gene, CDR1 is MNHNS and CDR2 is SASEGT. The DNA for the CDR3 is TGTGCCAGCAGCAGGGAACAGAAGAACACTGAAGCTTTCTTT. Its translation: CASSREQKNTEAFF.

This clonotype appeared a few times. CDR3 residues: CASSLDPFIGAYF. For the CDR3, the DNA is TGTGCCAGCAGCTTAGATCCATTCATAGGGGCATATTTT. V usage is TRBV11-2 and J usage is TRBJ1-3, with a possible D match to TRBD1 (5 bases). Germline V gives CDR1 SGHAT, CDR2 FQNNGV. Trimming took off 0 bases at V and 15 bases at J, with 15 bases between the two ends. The CDR3 has 13 residues.

V gene TRBV5-1 combines with J gene TRBJ2-3; 10 bases agree with TRBD2. The CDR3 length is 17 residues. Germline V gene sequence: CDR1 SGHRS, CDR2 YFSETQ. V lost 4 bases and J lost 2; bases outside the gene matches: 10. Here the CDR3 DNA reads TGCGCCAGCAGCCGTGCTAGCGGGAGCTGGGACACAGATACGCAGTATTTT. Its protein product is CASSRASGSWDTDTQYF.

This clonotype was picked up many times. The V and J genes are TRBV28 and TRBJ2-5; TRBD1 aligns across 9 bases. The germline CDR1 and CDR2 sequences are MDHEN and SYDVKM. After removal of 4 bases from V and 4 bases from J, the junction contained 4 bases not matched to a gene. This CDR3 spans 14 amino acids. The CDR3 is CASSSGQGGETQYF. The CDR3 coding sequence is TGTGCCAGCAGTTCGGGACAGGGTGGAGAGACCCAGTACTTC.

This clonotype was seen ten or more times. V gene TRBV7-9 combines with J gene TRBJ2-5; 7 bases align to TRBD1. J was trimmed by 0 bases and V by 0 bases; bases with no gene match: 4. The CDR3 loop spans 16 amino acids. Germline lookup yields CDR1 SEHNR and CDR2 FQNEAQ (reference sequence). The CDR3 reads CASSLASTGYQETQYF. The CDR3 coding sequence is TGTGCCAGCAGCTTAGCTTCGACAGGGTACCAAGAGACCCAGTACTTC.

This clonotype showed up many times. The chain joins TRBV24-1 to TRBJ1-5; D unclear. Germline V gene lookup returns CDR1 KGHDR and CDR2 SFDVKD. V was shortened by 3 bases and J by 4 bases, with 3 bases between the two germline ends. The CDR3 length is 12 residues. CDR3 nucleotides: TGTGCCACCAGTGATCATAATCAGCCCCAGCATTTT. Residues: CATSDHNQPQHF.

The sample holds many counts of this clonotype. The rearrangement uses TRBV5-6 and TRBJ1-1; D call uncertain. Looked up from germline, CDR1 is SGHDT and CDR2 is YYEEEE. Trimming took off 0 bases at V and 0 bases at J, with 12 bases between the two ends. The CDR3 has 16 residues. DNA for the CDR3: TGTGCCAGCAGCTTGGGGCTCGGCTCCATGAACACTGAAGCTTTCTTT. It yields the protein CASSLGLGSMNTEAFF. The entire variable domain, with the rest obtained from reference TRBV5-6 and TRBJ1-1, is as follows: DAGVTQSPTHLIKTRGQQVTLRCSPKSGHDTVSWYQQALGQGPQFIFQYYEEEERQRGNFPDRFSGHQFPNYSSELNVNALLLGDSALYLCASSLGLGSMNTEAFFGQGTRLTVV.

This clonotype has a handful of counts. The V gene is TRBV29-1, the J gene TRBJ2-5; no reliable D call. The CDR3 loop spans 13 amino acids. Trimming left V 3 bases short and J 4 bases short, with 12 bases between. Looked up from germline, CDR1 is SQVTM and CDR2 is ANQGSEA. CDR3 loop: CSVEDGPAETQYF. The CDR3 nucleotides are TGCAGCGTTGAGGACGGGCCTGCAGAGACCCAGTACTTC.

This clonotype has at least ten counts. The chain uses TRBV6-1 and TRBJ2-1; 9 bases match TRBD2. V shed 5 bases and J 15 bases; nucleotides not matched to a gene: 14. CDR1 and CDR2 from the germline V gene are MNHNS and SASEGT. This CDR3 has 14 residues. The CDR3 DNA follows: TGTGCCAGCAGTAGCGGGGGGAGTTCAGAACGGGGGTTCTTC. It specifies CASSSGGSSERGFF.

This clonotype was found many times. The chain couples TRBV7-2 to TRBJ2-1; 11 bases agree with TRBD2. The CDR3 has 16 amino acids. With V trimmed by 6 bases and J by 0 bases, 4 bases remained unmatched. Germline V gene sequence: CDR1 SGHTA, CDR2 FQGNSA. CDR3 loop: CASRRTSGFSYNEQFF. The CDR3 nucleotides read TGTGCCAGCAGAAGGACTAGCGGGTTCTCCTACAATGAGCAGTTCTTC.

Notes on this clonotype: No conserved phenylalanine or tryptophan ends this CDR3, so it is likely a read error. CDR3 coding DNA: TGTGCCAGCAGCCACAGGGTTCGCGGCACCGGGGAGCTGTTTTTG. This encodes CASSHRVRGTGELFL. This chain uses TRBV6-1 with TRBJ2-2; tentative D call: TRBD1 (6 bases). The germline V and J ends were trimmed by 6 bases and 4 bases, with 15 bases remaining between them. This CDR3 contains 15 residues. The germline CDR1 and CDR2 sequences are MNHNS and SASEGT.